This record looks at one T cell receptor (beta chain) sequence and its context. This sample is drawn from a study of T cell changes during pregnancy in multiple sclerosis. There are 12 residues in the CDR3. Trimming took off 6 bases at V and 4 bases at J, with 9 bases between the two ends. The germline CDR1 and CDR2 sequences are MNHNS and SASEGT. Sequencing used immunoSEQ multiplex PCR; TCRdb keeps in-frame clones, though not all of them. This table has some 30,000 clones, about 89% appearing once. Sequencing used CD8+ T cells from peripheral blood mononuclear cells, obtained after pregnancy. The receptor was derived from a female donor with multiple sclerosis, enrolled in a pregnancy study. The rearrangement joins TRBV6-1 to TRBJ1-1, with a tentative D call TRBD1 (5 bases). CDR3 protein: CASRVGGTEAFF. DNA for the CDR3: TGTGCCAGCAGAGTGGGGGGCACTGAAGCTTTCTTT.